This entry concerns a single TCR beta chain. Its antigen is unknown. This record belongs to a study of cytomegalovirus exposure and HLA in healthy donors. General observations from the study: By HLA locus, TCR association rates varied in a later analysis, with DRB1 showing the most and HLA-C the fewest.

Researchers ran the PCR with 60 Vbeta and 13 Jbeta primers. Repertoires were generated with immunoSEQ multiplex PCR, while TCRdb's copy carries only in-frame clones and drops some. Among over 60,000 clones listed, approximately 77% were seen once. Germline CDR1 reads LNHDA; CDR2 reads SQIVND (reference sequence). The junction had 7 bases not matched to a gene; V was cut back by 0 bases and J by 12 bases. This CDR3 spans 13 amino acids. This sequence joins TRBV19 and TRBJ1-1, with 7 nucleotides matching TRBD1. The receptor was isolated from a woman aged 30 to 39 in good health and CMV-seropositive. The specimen sequenced was PBMCs. CDR3 DNA sequence: TGTGCCAGTAGTATAGATGAGGGACAGAACACTTTCTTT. Amino acid sequence: CASSIDEGQNTFF.